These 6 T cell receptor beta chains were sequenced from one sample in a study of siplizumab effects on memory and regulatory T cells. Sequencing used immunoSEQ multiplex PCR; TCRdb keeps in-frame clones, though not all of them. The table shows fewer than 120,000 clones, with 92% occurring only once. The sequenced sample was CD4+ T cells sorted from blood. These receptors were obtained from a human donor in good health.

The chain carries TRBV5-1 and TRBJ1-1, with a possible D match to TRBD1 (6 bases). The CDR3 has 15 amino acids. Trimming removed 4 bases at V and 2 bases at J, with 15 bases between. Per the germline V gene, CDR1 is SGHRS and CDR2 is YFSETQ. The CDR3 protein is CASSAGPQGNTEAFF. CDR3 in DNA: TGCGCCAGCAGCGCAGGACCACAGGGAAACACTGAAGCTTTCTTT. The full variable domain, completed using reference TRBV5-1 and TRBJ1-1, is KAGVTQTPRYLIKTRGQQVTLSCSPISGHRSVSWYQQTPGQGLQFLFEYFSETQRNKGNFPGRFSGRQFSNSRSEMNVSTLELGDSALYLCASSAGPQGNTEAFFGQGTRLTVV.

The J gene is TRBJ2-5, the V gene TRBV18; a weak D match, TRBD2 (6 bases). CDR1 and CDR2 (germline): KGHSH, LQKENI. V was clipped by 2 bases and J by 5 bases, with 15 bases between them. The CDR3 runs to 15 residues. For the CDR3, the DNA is TGTGCCAGCTCACCAGGAGGGGTATCGATCGAGACCCAGTACTTC. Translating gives CASSPGGVSIETQYF.

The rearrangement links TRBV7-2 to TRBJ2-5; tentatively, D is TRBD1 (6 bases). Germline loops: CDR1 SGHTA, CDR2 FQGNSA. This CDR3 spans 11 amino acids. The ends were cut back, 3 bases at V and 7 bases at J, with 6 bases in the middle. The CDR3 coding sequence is TGTGCCAGCAGCTTCAGGGGGACCCAGTACTTC. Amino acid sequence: CASSFRGTQYF.

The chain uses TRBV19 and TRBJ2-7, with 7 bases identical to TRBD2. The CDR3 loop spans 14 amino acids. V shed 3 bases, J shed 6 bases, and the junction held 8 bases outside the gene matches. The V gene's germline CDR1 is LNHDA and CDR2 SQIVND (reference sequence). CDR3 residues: CASSIGGSLSEQYF. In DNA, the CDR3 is TGTGCCAGTAGTATCGGCGGGAGTTTGTCCGAGCAGTACTTC.

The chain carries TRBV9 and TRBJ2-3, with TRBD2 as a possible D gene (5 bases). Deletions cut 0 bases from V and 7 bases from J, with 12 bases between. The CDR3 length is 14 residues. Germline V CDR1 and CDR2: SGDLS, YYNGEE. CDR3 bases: TGTGCCAGCAGCGTAGGGACTGAAGAACATACGCAGTATTTT. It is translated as CASSVGTEEHTQYF.

The CDR3 loop is CASSESVGEQFF. The CDR3 DNA follows: TGTGCCAGCAGTGAATCTGTGGGTGAGCAGTTCTTC. The chain uses TRBV6-1 and TRBJ2-1, with D unresolved. The CDR3 runs 12 residues. Per the germline V gene, CDR1 is MNHNS and CDR2 is SASEGT. Deletions cut 2 bases from V and 9 bases from J, with 8 bases between.